This TCR beta chain was sequenced during a study of tumor-infiltrating lymphocytes in primary liver carcinoma. Study observations and caveats: Only about 7.5-24% of top clones were detected in all five tumor regions. Among the pair types, tumor region pairs showed more overlap than tumor-adjacent and tumor-blood pairs.

Making TCR beta cDNA involved 400 to 600 ng total RNA and a constant-region primer. Each TCR beta library was derived from three nested multiplex PCR rounds that employed slightly modified ARM-PCR. Two initial PCR rounds of around 9 cycles each paired TRBV1-TRBV30 forward primers with a C-beta reverse primer. TCRdb reprocessed the multiplex PCR reads via MiXCR and lists one record per CDR3 protein. Counted here are about 23,000 distinct CDR3 sequences, roughly 80% occurring once; the ten biggest clones make up less than 35%. The CDR3 is 17 residues long. The trim removed 7 bases at V and 9 bases at J, leaving 21 bases unmatched. Between roughly 17 and 33 mg of unsorted bulk tissue served as the source from which RNA and DNA were co-extracted. This clonotype occurred once. Its antigen is still unknown. A read error is likely, as this CDR3 ends without the conserved phenylalanine or tryptophan.

Sequenced: liver tumor tissue from sampling region 5. Subset defined: tumor region T5, tumor centre. This chain uses TRBV5-3 with TRBJ2-1, with 8 bases aligning to TRBD2. TRBV5-3 is filed as an ORF, its function uncertain. The origin of this receptor is a woman aged 25 to 39 with primary liver carcinoma and hepatitis B virus infection. The CDR3 sequence: CARRYPVPLAGTCEQFI. The CDR3 DNA sequence: TGTGCCAGACGCTACCCAGTTCCCCTAGCGGGTACCTGTGAGCAGTTCATC.